This T cell receptor (beta chain) derives from a study of blood T cell repertoires in COVID-19. Clones were sequenced by immunoSEQ multiplex PCR, and TCRdb holds only the in-frame ones, with some missing. The sample holds about 360,000 clones; around 84% are singletons and the top ten take approximately 1%. The germline V gene has CDR1 LGHDT and CDR2 YNNKEL (reference sequence). Unmatched junction bases numbered 7, after V lost 6 bases and J lost 9 bases. The CDR3 has 13 amino acids. The material sequenced was peripheral blood. V and J are TRBV3-1 (or the pseudogene TRBV3-2) and TRBJ1-1; 10 nucleotides align to TRBD1. The receptor was isolated from a human donor with acute or convalescent COVID-19. The donor label of this sample is uncertain. The CDR3 reads CASRDRGSPQAFF. As DNA, the CDR3 is TGTGCCAGCAGGGACAGGGGGTCCCCTCAAGCTTTCTTT.